This is a list of T cell receptor beta chains from one sample in a study of blood T cell repertoires in COVID-19. TCRdb's table, derived via immunoSEQ multiplex PCR, lists solely in-frame clones and lacks some. The top ten hold about 11% of the sample, which has roughly 260,000 clones, about 88% seen once. The sequencing sample was made of peripheral blood. These receptor sequences come from a woman under 40 with COVID-19, enrolled during active disease. Each CDR3 is given with its conserved first and last residue. The D gene is left open where the match is weak. For some rows the clone size is stated as once, few or many, or as a class when expanded; others skip it.

>.|TRBJ1-5|TRBV18|.
TGTGCCAGCTCACCCGCGGGGGGACAGCCCCAGCATTTT
CASSPAGGQPQHF
>.|TRBJ2-7|TRBV6-1|.
TGTGCCAGCAGTGAATGGGGCGCCTACGAGCAGTACTTC
CASSEWGAYEQYF
>.|TRBJ1-4|TRBV4-1|.
TGCGCCAGCAGCCAAGAATGGAGGGGTGAAAAACTGTTTTTT
CASSQEWRGEKLFF
>.|TRBJ1-2|TRBV6-5|.
TGTGCCAGCAGAAACACCGACATCTATGGCTACACCTTC
CASRNTDIYGYTF
>TRBD2|TRBJ2-1|TRBV30|.
TGTGCCTGGAGTGTAAGGTGGACTAGCGGGGGCCTCGATGAGCAGTTCTTC
CAWSVRWTSGGLDEQFF
>TRBD2|TRBJ2-1|TRBV7-3|.
TGTGCCAGCAGCCTGGGGACTAGTCTGTTCTTC
CASSLGTSLFF
>.|TRBJ1-1|TRBV10-2|.
TGCGCCAGCAGGGGAGGAACTGAAGCTTTCTTT
CASRGGTEAFF
>TRBD1|TRBJ1-1|TRBV5-1|.
TGCGCCAGCAGCCGCGGACAGGGAAACACTGAAGCTTTCTTT
CASSRGQGNTEAFF
>TRBD1|TRBJ1-6|TRBV7-9|.
TGTGCCAGCAGCTCAGGGACAGGGGGTACTTCACCCCTCCACTTT
CASSSGTGGTSPLHF
>.|TRBJ2-2|TRBV7-2|.
TGTGCCAGCAGCCCCAGCGGGTTCACCGGGGAGCTGTTTTTT
CASSPSGFTGELFF
>.|TRBJ1-6|TRBV30|.
TGTGCCTGGTTCCCCGGAGGGAATTCACCCCTCCACTTT
CAWFPGGNSPLHF
>.|TRBJ1-4|TRBV5-4|once
TGTGCCAGCAGTCCTACAGGGTCCCTAAATGAAAAACTGTTTTTT
CASSPTGSLNEKLFF
>TRBD2|TRBJ2-7|TRBV9|.
TGTGCCAGCAGCGTAGCCGGGACTAGCGTCTACGAGCAGTACTTC
CASSVAGTSVYEQYF
>.|TRBJ2-1|TRBV4-1|.
TGCGCCAGCAGCCAAGAGGAGTCTAGGGGCTACAATGAGCAGTTCTTC
CASSQEESRGYNEQFF
>.|TRBJ1-1|TRBV11-1|.
TGTGCCAGCCAGCGAAGGGGAGGGTACATGAACACTGAAGCTTTCTTT
CASQRRGGYMNTEAFF
>.|TRBJ2-3|TRBV5-1|.
TGCGCCAGCAGCCTTGTCCCAACTACTAGCTCGTGGGATGATACGCAGTATTTT
CASSLVPTTSSWDDTQYF
>.|TRBJ2-7|TRBV5-6|.
TGTGCCAGCAGCTTGGTGTGGCAGGGCACCTACGAGCAGTACTTC
CASSLVWQGTYEQYF
>.|TRBJ2-7|TRBV4-1|.
TGCGCCAGCAGCAGGGGGTATTTCTACGAGCAGTACTTC
CASSRGYFYEQYF
>.|TRBJ2-1|TRBV24-1|.
TGTGCCACCAGTGATCCAGTGAGGCGCGGGCGAGACAATGAGCAGTTCTTC
CATSDPVRRGRDNEQFF
>.|TRBJ1-5|TRBV28|.
TGTGCCAGCAGTTTGTACAGGAGGGGCAATCAGCCCCAGCATTTT
CASSLYRRGNQPQHF
>TRBD2|TRBJ2-3|TRBV18|.
TGTGCCAGCTCACCAGCTAGCGGGTCCTTTCGACCAGATACGCAGTATTTT
CASSPASGSFRPDTQYF
>TRBD2|TRBJ2-1|TRBV10-3|.
TGTGCCATCAGTGAGAGGAGGGGACTAGCGGACGTTGAGCAGTTCTTC
CAISERRGLADVEQFF
>TRBD1|TRBJ1-1|TRBV28|.
TGTGCCAGCAGTGGGGACAGGTGGGGCACTGAAGCTTTCTTT
CASSGDRWGTEAFF
>TRBD1|TRBJ2-7|TRBV5-1|.
TGCGCCAGCAGCTTGGAAGGGGGCGCCTACGAGCAGTACTTC
CASSLEGGAYEQYF
>TRBD1|TRBJ2-7|TRBV5-4|.
TGTGCCAGCAGCTTTTCCCCTGGACAGGCAACCTACGAGCAGTACTTC
CASSFSPGQATYEQYF
>.|TRBJ1-1|TRBV6-6|once
TGTGCCAGCCCCGGGGAGGGGAACACTGAAGCTTTCTTT
CASPGEGNTEAFF
>TRBD1|TRBJ1-2|TRBV12-3/TRBV12-4|.
TGTGCCAGCGTTGGGACAGCGAACTATGGCTACACCTTC
CASVGTANYGYTF
>TRBD2|TRBJ2-1|TRBV11-2|.
TGTGCCAGCAGCCCGGGACTAGCGGGAGGAAATGAGCAGTTCTTC
CASSPGLAGGNEQFF
>.|TRBJ1-1|TRBV5-1|.
TGCGCCAGCAGCTTGGACCAGGGTACCACTGAAGCTTTCTTT
CASSLDQGTTEAFF
>TRBD1|TRBJ2-7|TRBV9|.
TGTGCCAGCAGCGTAGTGGGGACAGGGGACTACGAGCAGTACTTC
CASSVVGTGDYEQYF
>.|TRBJ1-2|TRBV19|.
TGTGCCAGTAGTATAATCCAGAGGGGCTACACCTTC
CASSIIQRGYTF
>TRBD2|TRBJ2-3|TRBV7-3|.
TGTGCCAGCAGCGATAGCGGGAGAAGTGGAGATACGCAGTATTTT
CASSDSGRSGDTQYF
>.|TRBJ1-6|TRBV20-1|.
TGCAGTGCTAGTCTATCGGGAGTTTCACCCCTCCACTTT
CSASLSGVSPLHF
>TRBD2|TRBJ2-1|TRBV7-9|.
TGTGCCAGTAGTGTCCTTAGCGGGGTGGTGGGTTTGAGTGAGCAGTTCTTC
CASSVLSGVVGLSEQFF
>.|TRBJ2-7|TRBV7-2|once
TGTGCCAGCAGCGTTAGCGGTCCCTACGAGCAGTACTTC
CASSVSGPYEQYF
>TRBD1|TRBJ2-4|TRBV28|.
TGTGCCAGCAGCCGTACAGGGGAGGCCAAAAACATTCAGTACTTC
CASSRTGEAKNIQYF
>TRBD1|TRBJ2-7|TRBV19|.
TGTGCCAGTAGCCGGGACAGGGAACCCTACGAGCAGTACTTC
CASSRDREPYEQYF
>TRBD2|TRBJ2-7|TRBV5-6|.
TGTGCCAGCAGCTTGGGCGTCGGGAGGACCGTCTACGAGCAGTACTTC
CASSLGVGRTVYEQYF
>.|TRBJ1-1|TRBV7-9|.
TGTGCCAGCAGTAAGCCTCCAGGGTTGCGGGAAGCTTTCTTT
CASSKPPGLREAFF
>TRBD2|TRBJ2-7|TRBV19|.
TGTGCCAGTAGTATTGACGGACTAGCGGGAGCAAACGAGCAGTACTTC
CASSIDGLAGANEQYF
>.|TRBJ2-5|TRBV18|.
TGTGCCAGCTCACCACGGCCAGGCGAAGAGACCCAGTACTTC
CASSPRPGEETQYF
>.|TRBJ1-4|TRBV28|few
TGTGCCAGCAGGGCCCCGGCAGGGGAAAATGAAAAACTGTTTTTT
CASRAPAGENEKLFF
>TRBD2|TRBJ2-1|TRBV5-6|.
TGTGCCAGCAGCTTGGTGTTGACTAGCATGGGCAATGAGCAGTTCTTC
CASSLVLTSMGNEQFF
>.|TRBJ2-1|TRBV18|.
TGTGCCAGCTCACCACGTAGAACGGAGAATGAGCAGTTCTTC
CASSPRRTENEQFF
>.|TRBJ2-5|TRBV6-2/TRBV6-3|.
TGTGCCAGCAGTGTGGCGGGCAGCCAAGAGACCCAGTACTTC
CASSVAGSQETQYF
>TRBD1|TRBJ1-2|TRBV5-6|.
TGTGCCAGCAGCTTGGTCGAGTCGGGACAGTCGTTC
CASSLVESGQSF
>.|TRBJ2-6|TRBV2|.
TGTGCCAGCAGTAGTTCAGGGCTCAGCTCTGGGGCCAACGTCCTGACTTTC
CASSSSGLSSGANVLTF
>TRBD1|TRBJ2-7|TRBV6-6|.
TGTGCCAGCAGCGGACAGGGGGTCCACGAGCAGTACTTC
CASSGQGVHEQYF
>.|TRBJ2-1|TRBV4-3|.
TGCGCCAGCAGCCAAGGCCTTCCAGGGCGCCATGAGCAGTTCTTC
CASSQGLPGRHEQFF